The entry that follows covers one TCR beta chain sequence. The antigen remains unidentified. The table came from immunoSEQ multiplex PCR; TCRdb's copy has only in-frame clones and leaves some out. The sample consists of about 28,000 clones, roughly 85% of them appearing once. The time point denotes: week 23, last vaccination. Vaccine doses each comprised 300 ug of mutant IDH1 20-mer peptide, with topical imiquimod. The data belong to a study of a mutant IDH1 vaccine in newly diagnosed glioma. Broader study findings: Changes to the top peripheral T cell clonotypes appeared unrelated to pseudoprogression.

Sequencing was performed on PBMCs, taken from a glioma patient whose treatment included an IDH1 peptide vaccine. This TCR came from a woman under 40 with glioma.

The CDR3 protein is CASSWGQGMYEQYF. The DNA for the CDR3 is TGTGCCAGCAGTTGGGGACAGGGTATGTACGAGCAGTACTTC. V usage is TRBV6-5 and J usage is TRBJ2-7; 9 bases are shared with TRBD1. Per the germline V gene, CDR1 is MNHEY and CDR2 is SVGAGI. This CDR3 spans 14 amino acids. Unmatched junction bases numbered 5, after V lost 4 bases and J lost 4 bases.